This note documents a single T cell receptor beta chain sequence. No antigen is known for it. The CDR3 extends over 14 amino acids. J gave up 9 bases and V 6 bases, and 4 bases lay outside the gene matches. Per germline, CDR1 SNHLY and CDR2 FYNNEI. The sample is drawn from a study of CD8+CD57+ T cells in acquired aplastic anemia. Regarding the study as a whole: Overlapping CD8+ CDR3 repertoires of patients and controls contained some 27 shared sequences.

Genomic DNA templated the TCR beta VDJ and CDR3 profiling. TCRdb reanalysed the reads using MiXCR and keeps one entry per CDR3 protein. The table has 450,000 to 600,000 distinct CDR3 sequences, more than 25% seen once. CD8+CD57+ cell expansion, shown by flow cytometry, had occurred in the patients selected for sequencing. Diagnosis of severe acquired aplastic anemia applied to all patients. Therapy had not been given to patients before blood sampling. This receptor was taken from a human donor with aplastic anemia. The V and J genes are TRBV2 and TRBJ1-6; TRBD1 agrees at 11 bases. Source material: sorted CD4+, CD8+, or CD8+CD57+ T cells (not recorded which) from PBMCs. CDR3 protein: CASSLGQGASPLHF. CDR3 coding DNA: TGTGCCAGCAGCCTAGGACAGGGGGCTTCACCCCTCCACTTT.